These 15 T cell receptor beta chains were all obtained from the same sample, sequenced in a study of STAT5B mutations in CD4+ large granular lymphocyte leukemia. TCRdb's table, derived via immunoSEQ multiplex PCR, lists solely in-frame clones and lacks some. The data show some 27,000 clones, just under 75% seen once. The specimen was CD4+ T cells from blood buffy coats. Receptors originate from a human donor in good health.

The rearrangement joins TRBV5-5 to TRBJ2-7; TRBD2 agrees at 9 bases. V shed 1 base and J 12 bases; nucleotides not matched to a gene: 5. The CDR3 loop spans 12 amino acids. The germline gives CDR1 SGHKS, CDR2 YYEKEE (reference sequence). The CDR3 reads CASSLWREGRYF. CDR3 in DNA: TGTGCCAGCAGCTTGTGGCGGGAGGGCCGGTACTTC.

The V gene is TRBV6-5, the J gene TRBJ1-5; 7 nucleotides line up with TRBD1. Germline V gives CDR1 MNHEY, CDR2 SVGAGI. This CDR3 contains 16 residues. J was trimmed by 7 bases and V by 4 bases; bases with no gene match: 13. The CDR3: CASSSNWDSQGQPQHF. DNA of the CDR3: TGTGCCAGCAGTTCAAATTGGGACAGCCAAGGACAGCCCCAGCATTTT.

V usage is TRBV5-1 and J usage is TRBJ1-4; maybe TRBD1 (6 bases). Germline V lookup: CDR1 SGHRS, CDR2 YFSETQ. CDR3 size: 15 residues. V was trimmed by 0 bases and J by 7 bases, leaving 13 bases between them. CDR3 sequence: CASSLERQGSEKLFF. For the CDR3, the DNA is TGCGCCAGCAGCTTGGAGCGGCAGGGGAGTGAAAAACTGTTTTTT.

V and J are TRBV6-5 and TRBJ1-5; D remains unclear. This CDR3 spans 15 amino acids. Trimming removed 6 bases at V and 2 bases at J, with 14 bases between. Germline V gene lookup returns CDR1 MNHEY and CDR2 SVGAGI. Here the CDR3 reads CASRPYYTGNQPQHF. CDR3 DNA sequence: TGTGCCAGCAGGCCGTACTATACGGGCAATCAGCCCCAGCATTTT.

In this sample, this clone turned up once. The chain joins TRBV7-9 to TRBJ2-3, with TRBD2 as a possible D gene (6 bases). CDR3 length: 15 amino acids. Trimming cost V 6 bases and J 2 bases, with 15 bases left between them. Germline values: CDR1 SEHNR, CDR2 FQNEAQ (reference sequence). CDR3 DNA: TGTGCCAGCAGTACTGGACTAATGCCCACAGATACGCAGTATTTT. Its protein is CASSTGLMPTDTQYF.

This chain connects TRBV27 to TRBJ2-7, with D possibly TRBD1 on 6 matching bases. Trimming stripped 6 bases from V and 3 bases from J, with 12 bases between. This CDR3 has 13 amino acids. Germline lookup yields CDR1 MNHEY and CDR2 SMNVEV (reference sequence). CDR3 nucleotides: TGTGCCAGCAGAACCGGGACAAACTACGAGCAGTACTTC. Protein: CASRTGTNYEQYF.

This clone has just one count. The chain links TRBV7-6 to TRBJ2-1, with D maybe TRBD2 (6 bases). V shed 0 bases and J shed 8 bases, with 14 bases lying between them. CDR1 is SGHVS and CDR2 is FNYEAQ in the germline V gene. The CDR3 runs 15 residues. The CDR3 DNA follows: TGTGCCAGCAGCTTAGCGTGGACTATCGGGGATGAGCAGTTCTTC. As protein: CASSLAWTIGDEQFF.

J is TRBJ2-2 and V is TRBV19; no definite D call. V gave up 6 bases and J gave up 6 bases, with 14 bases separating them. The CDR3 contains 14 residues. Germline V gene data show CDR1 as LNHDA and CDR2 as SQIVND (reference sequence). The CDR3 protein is CASSPTPFPGELFF. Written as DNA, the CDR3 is TGTGCCAGTAGCCCTACCCCATTCCCCGGGGAGCTGTTTTTT.

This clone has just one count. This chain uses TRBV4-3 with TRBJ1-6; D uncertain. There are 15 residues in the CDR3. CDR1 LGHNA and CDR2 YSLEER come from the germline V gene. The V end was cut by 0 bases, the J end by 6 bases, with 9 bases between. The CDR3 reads CASSQDPRSNSPLHF. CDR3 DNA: TGCGCCAGCAGCCAAGACCCCAGAAGTAATTCACCCCTCCACTTT.

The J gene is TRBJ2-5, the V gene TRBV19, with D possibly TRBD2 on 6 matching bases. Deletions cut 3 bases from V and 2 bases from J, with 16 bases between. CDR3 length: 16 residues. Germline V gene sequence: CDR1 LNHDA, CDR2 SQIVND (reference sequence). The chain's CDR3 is CASSIPGVWGQETQYF. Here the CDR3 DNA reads TGTGCCAGTAGTATCCCGGGGGTATGGGGACAAGAGACCCAGTACTTC.

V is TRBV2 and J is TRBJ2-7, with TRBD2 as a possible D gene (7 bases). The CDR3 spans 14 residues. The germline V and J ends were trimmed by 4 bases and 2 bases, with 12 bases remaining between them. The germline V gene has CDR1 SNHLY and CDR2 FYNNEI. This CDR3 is CASSGGGQAYEQYF. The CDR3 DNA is TGTGCCAGCAGTGGGGGGGGGCAGGCCTACGAGCAGTACTTC.

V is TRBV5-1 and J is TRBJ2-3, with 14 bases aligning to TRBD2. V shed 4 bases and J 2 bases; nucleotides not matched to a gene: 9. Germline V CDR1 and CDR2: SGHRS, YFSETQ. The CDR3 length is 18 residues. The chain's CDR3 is CASSPGLAGGRVTDTQYF. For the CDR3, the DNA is TGCGCCAGCAGCCCTGGACTAGCGGGAGGCCGGGTCACAGATACGCAGTATTTT.

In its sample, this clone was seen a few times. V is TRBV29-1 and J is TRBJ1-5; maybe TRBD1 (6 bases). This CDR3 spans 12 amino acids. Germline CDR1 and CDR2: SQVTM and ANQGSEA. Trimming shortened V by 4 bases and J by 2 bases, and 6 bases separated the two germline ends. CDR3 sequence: CSVGQGNQPQHF. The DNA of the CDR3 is TGCAGCGTTGGACAGGGCAATCAGCCCCAGCATTTT.

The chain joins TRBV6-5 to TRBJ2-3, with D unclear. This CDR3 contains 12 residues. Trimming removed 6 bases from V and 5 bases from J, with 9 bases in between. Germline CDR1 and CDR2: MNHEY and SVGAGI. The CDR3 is CASRGNGDTQYF. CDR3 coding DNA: TGTGCCAGCAGGGGGAATGGAGATACGCAGTATTTT.

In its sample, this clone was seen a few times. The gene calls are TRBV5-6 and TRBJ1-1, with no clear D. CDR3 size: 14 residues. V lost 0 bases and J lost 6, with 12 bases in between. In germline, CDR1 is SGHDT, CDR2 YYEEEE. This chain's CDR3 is CASSLGWRESEAFF. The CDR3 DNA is TGTGCCAGCAGCTTGGGATGGAGGGAGTCTGAAGCTTTCTTT.